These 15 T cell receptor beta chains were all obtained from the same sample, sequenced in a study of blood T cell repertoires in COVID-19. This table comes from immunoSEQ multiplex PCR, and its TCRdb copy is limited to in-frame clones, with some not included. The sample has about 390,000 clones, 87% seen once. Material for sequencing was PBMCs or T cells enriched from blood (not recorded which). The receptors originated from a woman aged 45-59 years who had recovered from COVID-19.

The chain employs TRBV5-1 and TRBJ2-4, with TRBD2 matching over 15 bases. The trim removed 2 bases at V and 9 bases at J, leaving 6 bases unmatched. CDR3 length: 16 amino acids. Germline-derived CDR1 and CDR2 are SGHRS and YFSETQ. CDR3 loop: CASSLGLAGGNVIQYF. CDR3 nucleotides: TGCGCCAGCAGCTTAGGACTAGCGGGGGGGAATGTCATTCAGTACTTC.

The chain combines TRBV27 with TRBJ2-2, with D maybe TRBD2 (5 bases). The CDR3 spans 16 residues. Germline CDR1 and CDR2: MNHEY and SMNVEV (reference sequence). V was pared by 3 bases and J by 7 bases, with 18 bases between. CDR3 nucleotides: TGTGCCAGCAGTTTCCTATGGAGGACCGGGCACGGGGAGCTGTTTTTT. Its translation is CASSFLWRTGHGELFF.

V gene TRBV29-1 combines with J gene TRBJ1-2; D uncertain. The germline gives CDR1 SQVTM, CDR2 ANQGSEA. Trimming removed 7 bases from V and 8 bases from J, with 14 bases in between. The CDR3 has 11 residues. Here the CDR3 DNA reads TGCAGCGCCAATACCGCGGAAGGCTACACCTTC. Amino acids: CSANTAEGYTF.

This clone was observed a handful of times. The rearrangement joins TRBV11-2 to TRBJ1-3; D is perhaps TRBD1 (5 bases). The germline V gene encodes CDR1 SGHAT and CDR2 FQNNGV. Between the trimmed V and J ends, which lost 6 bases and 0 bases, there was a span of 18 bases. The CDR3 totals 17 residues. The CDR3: CASRALDRKLSGNTIYF. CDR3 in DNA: TGTGCCAGCAGGGCCTTAGACAGAAAGCTCTCTGGAAACACCATATATTTT.

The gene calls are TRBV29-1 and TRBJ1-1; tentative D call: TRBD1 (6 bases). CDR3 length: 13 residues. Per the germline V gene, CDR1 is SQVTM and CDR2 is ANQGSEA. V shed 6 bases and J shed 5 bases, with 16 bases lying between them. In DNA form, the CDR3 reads TGCAGCGTCATCAGGGGCGTGGGGACTGAAGCTTTCTTT. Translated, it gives CSVIRGVGTEAFF.

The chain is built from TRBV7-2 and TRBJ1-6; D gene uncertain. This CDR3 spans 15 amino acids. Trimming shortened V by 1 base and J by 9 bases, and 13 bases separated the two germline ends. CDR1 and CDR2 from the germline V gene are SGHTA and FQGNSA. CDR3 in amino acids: CASSLVVLTGSPLHF. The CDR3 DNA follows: TGTGCCAGCAGCTTAGTGGTACTCACGGGTTCACCCCTCCACTTT.

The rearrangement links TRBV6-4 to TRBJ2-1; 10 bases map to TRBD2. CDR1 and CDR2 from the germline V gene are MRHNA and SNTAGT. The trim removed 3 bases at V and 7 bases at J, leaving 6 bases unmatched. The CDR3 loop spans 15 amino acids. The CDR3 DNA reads TGTGCCAGCAGTGAAGCGGTAGCGGGGGGAAATGAGCAGTTCTTC. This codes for CASSEAVAGGNEQFF.

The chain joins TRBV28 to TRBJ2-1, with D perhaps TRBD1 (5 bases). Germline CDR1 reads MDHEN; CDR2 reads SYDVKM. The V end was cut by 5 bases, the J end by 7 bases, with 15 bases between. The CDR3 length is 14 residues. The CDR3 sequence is CASSPPRAENEQFF. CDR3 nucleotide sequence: TGTGCCAGCAGTCCCCCCAGGGCGGAGAATGAGCAGTTCTTC.

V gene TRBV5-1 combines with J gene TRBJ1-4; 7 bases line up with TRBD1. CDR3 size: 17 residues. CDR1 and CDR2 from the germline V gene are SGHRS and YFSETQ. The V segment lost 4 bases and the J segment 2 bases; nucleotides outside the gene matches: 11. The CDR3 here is CASSPDRVGRTNEKLFF. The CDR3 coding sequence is TGCGCCAGCAGCCCCGACAGGGTTGGTCGGACTAATGAAAAACTGTTTTTT.

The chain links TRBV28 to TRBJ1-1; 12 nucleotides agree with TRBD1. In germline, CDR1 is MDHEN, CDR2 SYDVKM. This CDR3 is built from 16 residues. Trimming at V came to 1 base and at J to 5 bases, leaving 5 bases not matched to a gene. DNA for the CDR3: TGTGCCAGCAGTTTATTCGGGACAGGGGGCTTAACTGAAGCTTTCTTT. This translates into CASSLFGTGGLTEAFF.

CDR3 sequence (DNA): TGTGCTAGTGGTTTGACCCCGGACAGGGGCCCTGAAGCTTTCTTT. This sequence encodes CASGLTPDRGPEAFF. J is TRBJ1-1 and V is TRBV12-5, with 9 positions matching TRBD1. The trim removed 2 bases at V and 6 bases at J, leaving 7 bases unmatched. There are 15 residues in the CDR3. Germline loops: CDR1 LGHNT, CDR2 FRNRAP.

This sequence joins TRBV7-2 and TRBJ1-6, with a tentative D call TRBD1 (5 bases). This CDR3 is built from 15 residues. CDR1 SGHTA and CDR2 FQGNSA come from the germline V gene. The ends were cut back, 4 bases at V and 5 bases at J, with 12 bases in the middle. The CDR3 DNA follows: TGTGCCAGCAGCTCCACAGGACGGAATAATTCACCCCTCCACTTT. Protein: CASSSTGRNNSPLHF.

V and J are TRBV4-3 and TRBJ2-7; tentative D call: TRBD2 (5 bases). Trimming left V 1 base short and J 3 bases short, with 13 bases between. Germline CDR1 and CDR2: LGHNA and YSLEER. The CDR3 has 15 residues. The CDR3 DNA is TGCGCCAGCAGCCAAGCAATAGGAGGTGGCTACGAGCAGTACTTC. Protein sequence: CASSQAIGGGYEQYF.

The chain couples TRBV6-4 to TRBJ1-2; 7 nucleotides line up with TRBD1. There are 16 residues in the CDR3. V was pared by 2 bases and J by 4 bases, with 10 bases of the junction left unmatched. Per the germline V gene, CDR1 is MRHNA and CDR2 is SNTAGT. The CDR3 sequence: CASSDPSATGSYGYTF. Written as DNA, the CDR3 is TGTGCCAGCAGTGACCCAAGTGCGACAGGGAGCTATGGCTACACCTTC.

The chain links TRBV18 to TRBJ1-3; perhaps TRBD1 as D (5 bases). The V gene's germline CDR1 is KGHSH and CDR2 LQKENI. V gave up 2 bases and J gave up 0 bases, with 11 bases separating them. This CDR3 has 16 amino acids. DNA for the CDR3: TGTGCCAGCTCACCAAAAACAGGAGACTCTGGAAACACCATATATTTT. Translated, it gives CASSPKTGDSGNTIYF.